The T cell receptor (beta chain) described here comes from a study of cytomegalovirus exposure and HLA in healthy donors. The protocol was immunoSEQ multiplex PCR, while the TCRdb copy is restricted to in-frame clones and leaves out a portion. The sample holds approximately 100,000 clones, 93% seen once. Trimming shortened V by 4 bases and J by 1 base, and 10 bases separated the two germline ends. Germline lookup yields CDR1 SGHAT and CDR2 FQNNGV. The CDR3 is made up of 14 amino acids. The origin of this receptor is a young woman in good health and CMV-seropositive. Sequenced material: PBMCs. The gene calls are TRBV11-2 and TRBJ1-1; D remains ambiguous. The CDR3 protein is CASSSILKNTEAFF. The CDR3 DNA is TGTGCCAGCAGCTCCATACTTAAGAACACTGAAGCTTTCTTT.